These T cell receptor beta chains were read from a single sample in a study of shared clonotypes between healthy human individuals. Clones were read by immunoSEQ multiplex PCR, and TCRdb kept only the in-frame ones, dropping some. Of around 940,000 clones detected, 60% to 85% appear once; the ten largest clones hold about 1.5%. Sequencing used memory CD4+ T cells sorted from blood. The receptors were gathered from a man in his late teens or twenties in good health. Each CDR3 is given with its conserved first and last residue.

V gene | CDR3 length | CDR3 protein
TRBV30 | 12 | CAWSVTTGELFF
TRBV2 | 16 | CASSEASWTAADTQYF
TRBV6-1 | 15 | CASSARGGPTDTQYF
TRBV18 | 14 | CASSPGSKNTEAFF
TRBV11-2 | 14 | CASSLDQGPYEQYF
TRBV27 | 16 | CASREWGRQGQREQYF
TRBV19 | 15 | CASSIVKGAPYEQYF
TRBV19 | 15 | CASSGPQGALQPQHF
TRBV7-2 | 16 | CASSSQTSGRRGEQYF
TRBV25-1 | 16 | CASSVSAGANTGELFF
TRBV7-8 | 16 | CASSRTGLAGENEQFF
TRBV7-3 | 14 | CASSLDRGNTEAFF
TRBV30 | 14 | CAWSVDKQGGGYTF
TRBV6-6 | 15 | CASSYGQTNTGELFF
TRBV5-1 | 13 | CASSPAGLQPQHF
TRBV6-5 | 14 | CASSLGASGNTIYF
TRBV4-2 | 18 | CASSQVFQGAVYNSPLHF
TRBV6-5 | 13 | CASSYVGNYGYTF
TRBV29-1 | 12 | CSVGGASSEQYF
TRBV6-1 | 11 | CATEGFNEQYF
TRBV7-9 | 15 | CASSLLRGTGQGYTF
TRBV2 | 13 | CASSEGLNTEAFF